Below, 13 T cell receptor beta chains from the same sample are listed, as sequenced in a study of control samples from healthy donors and cancer patients. TCRdb's table, derived via immunoSEQ multiplex PCR, lists solely in-frame clones and lacks some. This sample yields about 79,000 clones, of which approximately 93% are seen a single time; 0.95% to 1.5% belongs to the top ten. The sample was PBMCs. The receptors originated from a woman aged 40 to 55 with lung cancer.

The V gene is TRBV21-1, the J gene TRBJ1-2. TRBV21-1 is labeled a pseudogene. The CDR3 extends over 11 amino acids. The CDR3 sequence: CASSGRLGYTF. The DNA of the CDR3 is TGTGCCAGCAGCGGACGCCTTGGCTACACCTTC.

This rearrangement joins TRBV20-1 to TRBJ1-2, with TRBD1 matching over 7 bases. This CDR3 spans 13 amino acids. Germline CDR1 reads DFQATT; CDR2 reads SNEGSKA (reference sequence). V gave up 3 bases and J gave up 5 bases; unmatched junction bases: 6. CDR3: CSASDRDTYGYTF. CDR3 DNA: TGCAGTGCTAGTGACAGGGACACTTATGGCTACACCTTC.

The V and J genes are TRBV9 and TRBJ1-1; 10 bases agree with TRBD1. This CDR3 contains 14 residues. Looked up from germline, CDR1 is SGDLS and CDR2 is YYNGEE. With V trimmed by 4 bases and J by 4 bases, 4 bases remained unmatched. CDR3 protein: CASSPWTGGTEAFF. As DNA, the CDR3 is TGTGCCAGCAGCCCGTGGACAGGGGGCACTGAAGCTTTCTTT.

The chain uses TRBV7-9 and TRBJ2-3, with D unclear. V dropped 6 bases and J dropped 0 bases, with 7 bases sitting between them. CDR1 SEHNR and CDR2 FQNEAQ come from the germline V gene (reference sequence). This CDR3 has 13 amino acids. The DNA of the CDR3 is TGTGCCAGCAGTCCCTCTAGCACAGATACGCAGTATTTT. Translation gives CASSPSSTDTQYF.

The rearrangement links TRBV5-1 to TRBJ1-4; 10 bases match TRBD1. Losses at the gene ends were 1 base for V and 5 bases for J; bases not matched to a gene: 17. This CDR3 is 20 amino acids long. From germline, CDR1 is SGHRS and CDR2 YFSETQ. CDR3 in amino acids: CASSLTGTGAGGGKNEKLFF. The CDR3 region has the DNA TGCGCCAGCAGCTTGACCGGGACAGGGGCGGGAGGTGGTAAAAATGAAAAACTGTTTTTT.

This chain connects TRBV5-1 to TRBJ2-2; 7 nucleotides agree with TRBD1. Germline V gene data show CDR1 as SGHRS and CDR2 as YFSETQ. V shed 3 bases and J 0 bases; nucleotides not matched to a gene: 5. This CDR3 has 16 residues. CDR3: CASSSLQGTNTGELFF. The CDR3, as DNA: TGCGCCAGCAGCTCGCTACAGGGGACGAACACCGGGGAGCTGTTTTTT.

The V gene is TRBV4-2, the J gene TRBJ1-4, with a possible D match to TRBD1 (5 bases). The germline V gene encodes CDR1 LGHNA and CDR2 YNFKEQ. V lost 1 base, J lost 4 bases, and 16 bases lay in between. There are 17 residues in the CDR3. CDR3 nucleotides: TGTGCCAGCAGCCAAGTCACCAGTTCCAGGGATAATGAAAAACTGTTTTTT. Its translation is CASSQVTSSRDNEKLFF.

The genes are TRBV25-1 and TRBJ2-1; tentative D call: TRBD1 (6 bases). The CDR3 has 11 residues. Trimming stripped 9 bases from V and 8 bases from J, with 11 bases between. In germline, CDR1 is MGHDK, CDR2 SYGVNS. Here the CDR3 reads CASTGFHEQFF. The CDR3 nucleotides read TGTGCCAGTACAGGGTTCCATGAGCAGTTCTTC. The full variable domain, completed using reference TRBV25-1 and TRBJ2-1, is EADIYQTPRYLVIGTGKKITLECSQTMGHDKMYWYQQDPGMELHLIHYSYGVNSTEKGDLSSESTVSRIRTEHFPLTLESARPSHTSQYLCASTGFHEQFFGPGTRLTVL.

The CDR3 nucleotides are TGTGCCAGCAGCTTTAGCGTAGGAATTAGCGACGGCTACTCCTACGAGCAGTACTTC. Amino acids: CASSFSVGISDGYSYEQYF. The chain has TRBV7-6 and TRBJ2-7; maybe TRBD2 (5 bases). Trimming left V 3 bases short and J 0 bases short, with 24 bases between. This CDR3 contains 19 residues. From germline, CDR1 is SGHVS and CDR2 FNYEAQ.

This chain uses TRBV7-9 with TRBJ1-2, with 7 bases that match TRBD1. Unmatched junction bases numbered 11, after V lost 5 bases and J lost 5 bases. The V gene's germline CDR1 is SEHNR and CDR2 FQNEAQ (reference sequence). The CDR3 length is 15 residues. The CDR3: CASSLPGQITYGYTF. The CDR3 DNA is TGTGCCAGCAGCCTGCCGGGACAGATTACTTATGGCTACACCTTC.

V and J are TRBV15 and TRBJ1-1, with D maybe TRBD1 (5 bases). CDR1 is LNHNV and CDR2 is YYDKDF in the germline V gene (reference sequence). The length of the CDR3 is 16 residues. V was pared by 0 bases and J by 10 bases, with 21 bases between. CDR3 sequence: CATSREGTYDTKRAFF. The CDR3 region has the DNA TGTGCCACCAGCAGAGAAGGGACTTACGATACCAAGAGAGCTTTCTTT.

The chain employs TRBV12-2 and TRBJ2-1; the listed D gene, TRBD2, was not tested against the DNA. TRBV12-2 is a pseudogene segment. The CDR3 contains 13 residues. The DNA for the CDR3 is TGTGCAAGTCGCTTGGCGGGGGGCGCTGAGCAGTTCTTC. Translated, it gives CASRLAGGAEQFF.

J is TRBJ2-5 and V is TRBV30, with TRBD2 identical over 12 bases. The germline CDR1 and CDR2 sequences are GTSNPN and SVGIG (reference sequence). The CDR3 extends over 14 amino acids. The trim removed 8 bases at V and 9 bases at J, leaving 13 bases unmatched. The CDR3 nucleotides read TGTGCCCATCGGACTAGCGGGACAAATTCCCCCCAGTACTTC. Translation: CAHRTSGTNSPQYF.